The 7 T cell receptor beta chains presented below share a single source sample, sequenced in a study of T cell repertoires in cytomegalovirus infection (dated 2019 in TCRdb). These receptors lack a known antigen. The instrument was an Illumina HiSeq 1500. The public reads were run again by TCRdb, first through fastp at Q25 and then through MiXCR, and only productive beta chains were kept. Entries that share a CDR3 protein sequence are merged under the most common genes and DNA. The sample yields 340,000 or so distinct CDR3 sequences; 20% to 25% were counted once. The ten most abundant clones make up roughly 14% of the sample. This sample's treatment or condition label indicates: in vitro stimulation with specific CMV peptide epitopes to enrich CMV-specific T cells. This specimen was cultured PBMCs, taken from culture after CMV antigen stimulation. The receptors were gathered from a human donor in good health (CMV status not recorded). Some clones in this sample may be carry-over from other donors' samples.

There are many counts of this clonotype. The genes are TRBV11-2 and TRBJ2-1; unclear D gene. The CDR3 covers 16 residues. The germline gives CDR1 SGHAT, CDR2 FQNNGV. V lost 2 bases and J 0 bases, leaving 11 bases between the germline ends. This CDR3 reads CASSLRARPSYNEQFF. The CDR3 nucleotides read TGTGCCAGCAGCTTAAGGGCCCGCCCCTCCTACAATGAGCAGTTCTTC.

The table lists this clonotype with a few counts. The genes are TRBV20-1 and TRBJ2-7, with TRBD2 identical over 13 bases. CDR1 is DFQATT, CDR2 SNEGSKA, per germline (reference sequence). The V gene end was trimmed by 5 bases and the J gene end by 3 bases; junction bases not matched to a gene: 4. The CDR3 runs to 14 residues. The CDR3 reads CSAGGLAGIYEQYF. The CDR3 nucleotides are TGCAGTGCTGGGGGACTAGCGGGAATCTACGAGCAGTACTTC.

This clonotype occurred a few times. CDR3 nucleotide sequence: TGTGCCAGCAGCAAAGGACCGTGGGCTTTCTTT. Amino acids: CASSKGPWAFF. V usage is TRBV7-6 and J usage is TRBJ1-1, with D hard to call. The V gene's germline CDR1 is SGHVS and CDR2 FNYEAQ. V was pared by 5 bases and J by 11 bases, with 12 bases between. CDR3 length: 11 amino acids.

This chain joins TRBV19 and TRBJ1-2, with a tentative D call TRBD1 (5 bases). This CDR3 comprises 15 residues. V was trimmed by 0 bases and J by 2 bases, leaving 10 bases between them. Germline CDR1 reads LNHDA; CDR2 reads SQIVND (reference sequence). DNA for the CDR3: TGTGCCAGTAGTATAGATACTGGGGGGAACTATGGCTACACCTTC. Its translation is CASSIDTGGNYGYTF.

V is TRBV12-3 or TRBV12-4 and J is TRBJ2-2; no definite D call. V was trimmed by 2 bases and J by 7 bases, leaving 17 bases between them. CDR3 size: 16 residues. The CDR3 region has the DNA TGTGCCAGCAGTTTAATCCGGGTCTTAACGGGCGGGGAGCTGTTTTTT. This codes for CASSLIRVLTGGELFF.

This chain uses TRBV6-1 with TRBJ1-5; unclear D gene. The CDR3 is made up of 13 amino acids. Germline V lookup: CDR1 MNHNS, CDR2 SASEGT. Trimming shortened V by 10 bases and J by 9 bases, and 19 bases separated the two germline ends. The CDR3 nucleotides are TGTGCCATAAAGAGGATGATTCTTGGGCCCCAGCATTTT. This translates into CAIKRMILGPQHF.

This clonotype was counted a few times. The chain recombines TRBV5-1 with TRBJ1-3; tentative D call: TRBD1 (6 bases). Germline V gene data show CDR1 as SGHRS and CDR2 as YFSETQ. V was clipped by 9 bases and J by 0 bases, with 16 bases between them. The length of the CDR3 is 15 residues. The CDR3 bases are TGCGCCACCCAAGACAGGCCTAACTCTGGAAACACCATATATTTT. Translated: CATQDRPNSGNTIYF.